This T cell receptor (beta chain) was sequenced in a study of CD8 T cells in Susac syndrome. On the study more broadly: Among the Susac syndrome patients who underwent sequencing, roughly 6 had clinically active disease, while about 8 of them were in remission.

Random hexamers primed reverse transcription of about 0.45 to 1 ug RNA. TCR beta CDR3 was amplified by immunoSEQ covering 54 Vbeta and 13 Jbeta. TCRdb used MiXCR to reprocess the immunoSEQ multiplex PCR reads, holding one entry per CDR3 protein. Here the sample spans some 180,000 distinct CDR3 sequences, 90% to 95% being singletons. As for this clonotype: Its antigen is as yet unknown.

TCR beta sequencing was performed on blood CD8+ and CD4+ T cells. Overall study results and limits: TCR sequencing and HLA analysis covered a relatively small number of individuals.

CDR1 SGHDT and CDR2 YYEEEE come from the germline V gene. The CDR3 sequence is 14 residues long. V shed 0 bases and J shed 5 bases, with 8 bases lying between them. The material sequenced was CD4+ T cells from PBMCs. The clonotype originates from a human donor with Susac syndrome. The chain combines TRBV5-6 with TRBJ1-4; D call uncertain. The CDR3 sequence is CASSLDSPNEKLFF. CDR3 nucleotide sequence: TGTGCCAGCAGCTTGGACAGCCCGAATGAAAAACTGTTTTTT.